Here is one T cell receptor beta chain with its context. Its antigen specificity is not known. The record has no base qualities; no much larger clone is one base away. The sample comes from a study of technical replicates of blood from a few donors (TCRdb year 2017). Library preparation employed the immunoSEQ multiplex PCR assay. Imported from immuneACCESS, the table was reduced by TCRdb to in-frame sequences with V and J called. These copies leave out some clones; in studies compared against another copy, an unresolved V gene accounts for under half, and the cause of the remainder is not known. This sample comprises about 88,000 clones, approximately 94% of them detected only once. In total, the top ten clones hold more than 0.2% of the sample. Trimming takes 4 bases off V and 9 bases off J; junction bases not matched to a gene: 6. Inclusive of the bounding cysteine and phenylalanine, the CDR3 is 12 residues long. Just the 36-base CDR3 DNA is kept, in frame starting at base 1.

The TCR originated in a human donor in good health. Sequencing was carried out using T cells isolated from PBMCs. The rearrangement combines TRBV5-3 with TRBJ1-1; TRBD1 lines up with 7 middle nucleotides. TRBV5-3 is annotated as an ORF whose role is uncertain. The CDR3 is CARSRDRPQAFF. The DNA reads as follows: TGTGCCAGAAGCCGGGACAGACCTCAAGCTTTCTTT.